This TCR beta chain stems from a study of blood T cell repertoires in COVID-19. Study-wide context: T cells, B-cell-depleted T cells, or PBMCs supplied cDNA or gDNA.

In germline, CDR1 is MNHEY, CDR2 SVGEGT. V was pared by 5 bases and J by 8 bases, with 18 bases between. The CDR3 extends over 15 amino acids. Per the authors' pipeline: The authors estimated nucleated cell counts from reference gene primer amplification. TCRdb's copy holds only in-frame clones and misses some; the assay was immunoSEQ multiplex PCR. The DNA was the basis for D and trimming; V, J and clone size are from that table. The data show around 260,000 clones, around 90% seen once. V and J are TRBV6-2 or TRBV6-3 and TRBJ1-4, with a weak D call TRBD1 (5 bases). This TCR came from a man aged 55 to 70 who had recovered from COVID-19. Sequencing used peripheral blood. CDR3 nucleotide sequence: TGTGCCAGCAGTCCCACAGGCAGTCGGTACGAAAAACTGTTTTTT. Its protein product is CASSPTGSRYEKLFF.